A single sample is the source of the 32 T cell receptor beta chains below, sequenced in a study of T cells in Graves' hyperthyroidism and ophthalmopathy. Amplification targeted TCR beta CDR3 regions from RNA transcripts. When the TCR CDR3 underwent first-round RT-PCR, the HTBI primer set was used. TCRdb fed the multiplex PCR reads into MiXCR, producing one record per CDR3 protein. The table includes about 480,000 distinct CDR3 sequences, approximately 15% detected once. Input material: blood. The receptors were gathered from a woman aged 18-30 years with Graves' hyperthyroidism.

This clonotype has more than one count but fewer than ten. The chain has TRBV7-9 and TRBJ2-3; no definite D call. The CDR3 is 14 residues long. V lost 4 bases to trimming and J lost 5 bases, with 13 bases between them. Germline V gene data show CDR1 as SEHNR and CDR2 as FQNEAQ (reference sequence). CDR3 bases: TGTGCCAGCAGCTCTGGGAAGCTAAAAGATACGCAGTATTTT. This encodes CASSSGKLKDTQYF.

In its sample, this clonotype was seen many times. This sequence joins TRBV30 and TRBJ2-5; weak D call: TRBD1 (5 bases). The CDR3 runs 13 residues. The V end lost 2 bases, the J end lost 5 bases, and 12 bases lay between the germline ends. Germline values: CDR1 GTSNPN, CDR2 SVGIG (reference sequence). The CDR3 here is CAWSRQGRETQYF. In DNA, the CDR3 is TGTGCCTGGAGTCGGCAGGGCAGGGAGACCCAGTACTTC.

V gene TRBV7-9 combines with J gene TRBJ2-1, with D hard to call. V was pared by 8 bases and J by 4 bases, with 18 bases between. From germline, CDR1 is SEHNR and CDR2 FQNEAQ (reference sequence). This CDR3 is 15 amino acids long. CDR3: CASHSLKGWYNEQFF. The CDR3 DNA reads as TGTGCCAGCCACAGCTTAAAAGGGTGGTACAATGAGCAGTTCTTC. Looking up the rest from reference TRBV7-9 and TRBJ2-1 gives the full variable domain: DTGVSQNPRHKITKRGQNVTFRCDPISEHNRLYWYRQTLGQGPEFLTYFQNEAQLEKSRLLSDRFSAERPKGSFSTLEIQRTEQGDSAMYLCASHSLKGWYNEQFFGPGTRLTVL.

The CDR3 here is CASSHTYRERGAEAFF. The CDR3 coding sequence is TGTGCCAGCAGCCATACTTACAGGGAGAGGGGTGCTGAAGCTTTCTTT. J is TRBJ1-1 and V is TRBV11-3; possibly TRBD1 for D (6 bases). Germline V gene data show CDR1 as SGHNT and CDR2 as YENEEA. The length of the CDR3 is 16 residues. Trimming stripped 5 bases from V and 6 bases from J, with 22 bases between.

There are a few counts of this clonotype. The chain has TRBV4-1 and TRBJ2-6, with a possible D match to TRBD1 (6 bases). The CDR3 sequence is 16 residues long. V lost 1 base and J 0 bases, leaving 7 bases between the germline ends. Germline V CDR1 and CDR2: MGHRA, YSYEKL. The CDR3 DNA follows: TGCGCCAGCAGCCAAGTACAGGGCTCTGGGGCCAACGTCCTGACTTTC. This codes for CASSQVQGSGANVLTF.

This clonotype has only a few counts. This could be a read error, since a much larger clone is one nucleotide away. Here the CDR3 reads CACSSSKGEREGWGGNEQFF. CDR3 nucleotides: TGTGCCTGCAGTTCCTCCAAGGGCGAGCGGGAGGGCTGGGGGGGGAATGAGCAGTTCTTC. The chain combines TRBV12-3 or TRBV12-4 with TRBJ2-1; 10 bases agree with TRBD2. The CDR3 runs to 20 residues.

Many counts were recorded for this clonotype. The chain combines TRBV20-1 with TRBJ1-6; D unresolved. The V end lost 2 bases, the J end lost 0 bases, and 11 bases lay between the germline ends. From germline, CDR1 is DFQATT and CDR2 SNEGSKA (reference sequence). The CDR3 consists of 16 residues. This chain's CDR3 is CSARQTGSSYNSPLHF. The CDR3 bases are TGCAGTGCTAGACAGACCGGAAGCTCCTATAATTCACCCCTCCACTTT.

The V call is TRBV11-2, the J call TRBJ2-3; maybe TRBD2 (6 bases). This CDR3 is 14 amino acids long. The ends were cut back, 3 bases at V and 5 bases at J, with 12 bases in the middle. Germline V gene data show CDR1 as SGHAT and CDR2 as FQNNGV. The CDR3 bases are TGTGCCAGCAGCTTGGCAAGCGGGCTAGATACGCAGTATTTT. Protein product: CASSLASGLDTQYF.

In its sample, this clonotype was seen a few times. The J gene is TRBJ2-5, the V gene TRBV3-1, with a possible D match to TRBD2 (7 bases). Germline CDR1 LGHDT, CDR2 YNNKEL (reference sequence). This CDR3 comprises 20 residues. Trimming took 0 bases from V and 5 from J, leaving 28 bases between them. The CDR3 nucleotides read TGTGCCAGCAGCCAAGATTTAGGGGGGGAGGGGTACCCCTGGCAGGAGACCCAGTACTTC. Protein sequence: CASSQDLGGEGYPWQETQYF.

This clonotype was seen repeatedly, ten times or more. The chain recombines TRBV9 with TRBJ2-6; no firm D call. The CDR3 is 16 residues long. Germline V CDR1 and CDR2: SGDLS, YYNGEE. The V end was cut by 3 bases, the J end by 4 bases, with 14 bases between. The CDR3 is CASSAYASRGANVLTF. In DNA form, the CDR3 reads TGTGCCAGCAGCGCGTATGCGTCGAGAGGGGCCAACGTCCTGACTTTC.

V and J are TRBV14 and TRBJ1-4; possible D gene TRBD1, 5 bases. V was cut by 2 bases and J by 3 bases, with 13 bases left in between. This CDR3 region has 16 residues. Per the germline V gene, CDR1 is SGHDN and CDR2 is FVKESK. The CDR3: CASSQNRGGANEKLFF. The CDR3 region has the DNA TGTGCCAGCAGCCAAAACCGTGGAGGGGCTAATGAAAAACTGTTTTTT. The complete variable domain, with remaining parts taken from reference TRBV14 and TRBJ1-4, reads EAGVTQFPSHSVIEKGQTVTLRCDPISGHDNLYWYRRVMGKEIKFLLHFVKESKQDESGMPNNRFLAERTGGTYSTLKVQPAELEDSGVYFCASSQNRGGANEKLFFGSGTQLSVL.

This clonotype was found many times. V usage is TRBV19 and J usage is TRBJ2-2, with 7 bases lining up with TRBD1. V shed 8 bases, J shed 7 bases, and the junction held 16 bases outside the gene matches. The CDR3 consists of 16 residues. Germline CDR1 LNHDA, CDR2 SQIVND (reference sequence). The CDR3: CASRRIDRVSGGELFF. CDR3 bases: TGTGCCAGTCGGAGGATAGACAGGGTGTCGGGCGGGGAGCTGTTTTTT.

This clonotype was counted between two and nine times. The chain carries TRBV19 and TRBJ1-5; tentative D call: TRBD1 (5 bases). Germline loops: CDR1 LNHDA, CDR2 SQIVND (reference sequence). V was clipped by 3 bases and J by 3 bases, with 12 bases between them. This CDR3 contains 15 residues. For the CDR3, the DNA is TGTGCCAGTAGTATGGCGGCAGGGAACAATCAGCCCCAGCATTTT. Protein sequence: CASSMAAGNNQPQHF.

The table lists this clonotype with many counts. V and J are TRBV4-1 and TRBJ1-4; possibly TRBD1 for D (6 bases). This CDR3 spans 19 amino acids. Germline V gene lookup returns CDR1 MGHRA and CDR2 YSYEKL. V lost 1 base to trimming and J lost 3 bases, with 21 bases between them. CDR3 coding DNA: TGCGCCAGCAGCCAAGTCGGTTCTACCATCCCAGGGGCTAATGAAAAACTGTTTTTT. Residues: CASSQVGSTIPGANEKLFF.

In its sample, this clonotype was seen many times. J is TRBJ1-2 and V is TRBV6-2 or TRBV6-3, with D tentatively TRBD1 (5 bases). CDR3 length equals 14 residues. Trimming stripped 8 bases from V and 2 bases from J, with 15 bases between. Germline CDR1 reads MNHEY; CDR2 reads SVGEGT. In nucleotides, the CDR3 is TGTGCCAGCGGGGAACTGGGACTGAACTATGGCTACACCTTC. This sequence encodes CASGELGLNYGYTF.

Regarding this clonotype: A read error may explain this, as a much larger clone is one base away. The chain has TRBV19 and TRBJ1-1, with D possibly TRBD1 on 5 matching bases. Germline assignment: CDR1 LNHDA and CDR2 SQIVND (reference sequence). There are 15 residues in the CDR3. The CDR3 DNA sequence: TGTACCAGTAGTATACCGCCCAGGGTCCCTGCTGAAGCTTTCTTT. Its protein product is CTSSIPPRVPAEAFF.

This clonotype occurred many times. The chain links TRBV11-1 to TRBJ2-2, with D possibly TRBD2 on 5 matching bases. Germline lookup yields CDR1 SGHAT and CDR2 FQDESV (reference sequence). Trimming took off 5 bases at V and 7 bases at J, with 20 bases between the two ends. This CDR3 is built from 16 residues. The CDR3 protein is CASSPGLFVGVGELFF. In DNA, the CDR3 is TGTGCCAGCAGCCCAGGACTTTTCGTAGGAGTCGGGGAGCTGTTTTTT.

The chain carries TRBV27 and TRBJ1-6; perhaps TRBD1 as D (6 bases). Germline values: CDR1 MNHEY, CDR2 SMNVEV (reference sequence). CDR3 length equals 15 residues. V lost 1 base to trimming and J lost 7 bases, with 11 bases between them. CDR3 DNA: TGTGCCAGCAGTTTATACGACAGGTTAAATTCACCCCTCCACTTT. It is translated as CASSLYDRLNSPLHF.

Ten or more counts support this clonotype. The chain joins TRBV11-1 to TRBJ1-4; D is undetermined. This CDR3 has 13 residues. CDR1 SGHAT and CDR2 FQDESV come from the germline V gene (reference sequence). V was clipped by 2 bases and J by 7 bases, with 8 bases between them. The CDR3 bases are TGTGCCAGCAGCTTATTTGGAGCTGAAAAACTGTTTTTT. Its translation: CASSLFGAEKLFF.

This clonotype has only a few counts. A much larger clone is a single base away; this may be a read error. The CDR3: CASGSGRADYNEQFF. Written as DNA, the CDR3 is TGTGCCAGCGGTAGCGGGAGGGCTGACTACAATGAGCAGTTCTTC. The chain employs TRBV11-1 and TRBJ2-1; TRBD2 matches 11 bases. Germline CDR1 SGHAT, CDR2 FQDESV (reference sequence). This CDR3 has 15 residues. Trimming took 8 bases from V and 3 from J; bases not matched to a gene: 6.

This clonotype was picked up many times. V gene TRBV2 combines with J gene TRBJ1-2; D not certain. CDR1 and CDR2 from the germline V gene are SNHLY and FYNNEI. This CDR3 region has 13 residues. V shed 0 bases and J shed 8 bases, with 10 bases lying between them. In nucleotides, the CDR3 is TGTGCCAGCAGTGAAGCGCGAGCAGGCGGCTACACCTTC. Its protein is CASSEARAGGYTF.

A note on this clonotype: A much larger clone differs by one base, so this may be a read error. This sequence joins TRBV6-1 and TRBJ2-3; no clear D. Germline V gene sequence: CDR1 MNHNS, CDR2 SASEGT. The length of the CDR3 is 17 residues. The CDR3, as DNA: TGTGCCGGCAGTGCGAAGGCCTGGGTTAAAGAAGGAGATACGCAGTATTTT. It translates to CAGSAKAWVKEGDTQYF.

A few counts support this clonotype. The rearrangement uses TRBV9 and TRBJ2-2; the match to TRBD1 covers 7 bases. The V gene's germline CDR1 is SGDLS and CDR2 YYNGEE. The junction had 1 base not matched to a gene; V was cut back by 1 base and J by 1 base. This CDR3 is built from 15 residues. This CDR3 is CASSVRGQNTGELFF. CDR3 DNA sequence: TGTGCCAGCAGCGTAAGGGGGCAGAACACCGGGGAGCTGTTTTTT.

This clonotype was seen many times. The chain has TRBV20-1 and TRBJ2-1; 7 bases match TRBD2. V was clipped by 2 bases and J by 9 bases; unmatched bases: 10. CDR3 length: 14 residues. Germline-derived CDR1 and CDR2 are DFQATT and SNEGSKA (reference sequence). The CDR3 sequence is CSARHTGGTGEQFF. The CDR3 DNA reads as TGCAGTGCTAGACATACGGGAGGAACTGGTGAGCAGTTCTTC.

This clonotype came up many times. The J gene is TRBJ2-2, the V gene TRBV6-1; 12 nucleotides match TRBD2. The CDR3 sequence is 16 residues long. Germline V gene lookup returns CDR1 MNHNS and CDR2 SASEGT. The J segment lost 7 bases and the V segment lost 8 bases, leaving 11 bases of the junction unmatched. In DNA form, the CDR3 reads TGTGCCAGCTGGTCACCTAGCGGGAGGGCGAGCGGGGAGCTGTTTTTT. This sequence encodes CASWSPSGRASGELFF.

The V gene is TRBV5-1, the J gene TRBJ2-1; 10 bases line up with TRBD2. This CDR3 has 17 residues. Germline-derived CDR1 and CDR2 are SGHRS and YFSETQ. Trimming removed 0 bases from V and 0 bases from J; junction bases left unmatched: 3. The CDR3 reads CASSLEGLASSYNEQFF. CDR3 coding DNA: TGCGCCAGCAGCTTGGAGGGACTAGCGAGCTCCTACAATGAGCAGTTCTTC.

This clonotype was seen only a few times. The V call is TRBV2, the J call TRBJ2-2; a possible D gene is TRBD2 (6 bases). The CDR3 length is 13 residues. Trimming took off 7 bases at V and 5 bases at J, with 11 bases between the two ends. CDR1 and CDR2 (germline): SNHLY, FYNNEI. CDR3 DNA sequence: TGTGCCAGCACGCAGGAGGGGACCGGGGAGCTGTTTTTT. Amino acids: CASTQEGTGELFF.

This clonotype was observed many times. The gene calls are TRBV30 and TRBJ2-5; 7 nucleotides agree with TRBD2. V trimming: 3 bases; J trimming: 7 bases; junction bases outside the gene matches: 8. From germline, CDR1 is GTSNPN and CDR2 SVGIG (reference sequence). This CDR3 region has 13 residues. DNA of the CDR3: TGTGCCTGGAGGCTGACTAGGGAGGGGACCCAGTACTTC. It yields the protein CAWRLTREGTQYF.

The sample holds many counts of this clonotype. The DNA for the CDR3 is TGCGCCAGCAGCTTGGAGGACGGGACTAGCAGGCGGGAGCGTAACAATGAGCAGTTCTTC. Encoded protein: CASSLEDGTSRRERNNEQFF. The chain uses TRBV5-1 and TRBJ2-1, with 9 bases identical to TRBD2. Germline V lookup: CDR1 SGHRS, CDR2 YFSETQ. The CDR3 is 20 residues long. J was trimmed by 5 bases and V by 0 bases; bases with no gene match: 18.

This chain links TRBV19 with TRBJ2-5, with D possibly being TRBD2 (5 bases). The CDR3 extends over 11 amino acids. Germline V gives CDR1 LNHDA, CDR2 SQIVND (reference sequence). V lost 6 bases and J lost 5, with 7 bases in between. The chain's CDR3 is CASRRAETQYF. DNA for the CDR3: TGTGCCAGTAGGAGGGCGGAGACCCAGTACTTC.

About this clonotype: A much larger clone differs from this one at a single base, so this may be a read error. The genes are TRBV5-1 and TRBJ1-1, with D hard to call. This CDR3 is built from 14 residues. The V gene lost 3 bases and the J gene lost 6 bases, with 15 bases spanning the gap. From germline, CDR1 is SGHRS and CDR2 YFSETQ. The CDR3, as DNA: TGCGCCAGCAGCTCGTGGGTGGGGATCCCTGAAGCTTTCTTT. It is translated as CASSSWVGIPEAFF.

The genes are TRBV5-1 and TRBJ2-6; tentatively, D is TRBD1 (5 bases). V was trimmed by 2 bases and J by 0 bases, leaving 9 bases between them. This CDR3 comprises 16 residues. Per germline, CDR1 SGHRS and CDR2 YFSETQ. Here the CDR3 reads CASSLFDSSGANVLTF. The DNA for the CDR3 is TGCGCCAGCAGCTTATTCGACAGCTCTGGGGCCAACGTCCTGACTTTC.